This T cell receptor (beta chain) emerged from a study of T cell responses to AZD1222 COVID-19 vaccine. Produced via immunoSEQ multiplex PCR; TCRdb's table is partial and in-frame only. The sample records about 150,000 clones, 85% to 95% being singletons. Germline V gene lookup returns CDR1 SGHRS and CDR2 YFSETQ. CDR3 length: 16 residues. Trimming removed 2 bases from V and 0 bases from J, with 12 bases in between. This sequence was found in an adult in good health. The sequencing used peripheral blood, collected on day 0 of AZD1222 vaccination. The V and J genes are TRBV5-1 and TRBJ2-1; no reliable D call. CDR3 sequence (DNA): TGCGCCAGCAGCTTAATTTCGCCAAGCTCCTACAATGAGCAGTTCTTC. Translation: CASSLISPSSYNEQFF.